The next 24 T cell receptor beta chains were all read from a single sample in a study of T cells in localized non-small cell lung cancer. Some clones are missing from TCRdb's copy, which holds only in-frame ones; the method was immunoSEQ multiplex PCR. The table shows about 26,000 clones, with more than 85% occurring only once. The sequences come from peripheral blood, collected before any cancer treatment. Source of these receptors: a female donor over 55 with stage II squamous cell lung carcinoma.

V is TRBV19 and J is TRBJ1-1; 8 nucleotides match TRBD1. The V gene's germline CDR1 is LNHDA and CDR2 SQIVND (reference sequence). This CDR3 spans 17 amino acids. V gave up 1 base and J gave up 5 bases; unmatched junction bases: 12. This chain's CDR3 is CASSIARQGAAGTEAFF. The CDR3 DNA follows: TGTGCCAGTAGTATAGCCCGGCAGGGGGCTGCGGGTACTGAAGCTTTCTTT.

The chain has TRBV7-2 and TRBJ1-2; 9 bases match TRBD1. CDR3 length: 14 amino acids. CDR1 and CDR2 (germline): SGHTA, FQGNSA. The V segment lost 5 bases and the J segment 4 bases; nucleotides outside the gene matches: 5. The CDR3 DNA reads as TGTGCCAGCAGCCAGGGACAGGGAAGCTATGGCTACACCTTC. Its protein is CASSQGQGSYGYTF.

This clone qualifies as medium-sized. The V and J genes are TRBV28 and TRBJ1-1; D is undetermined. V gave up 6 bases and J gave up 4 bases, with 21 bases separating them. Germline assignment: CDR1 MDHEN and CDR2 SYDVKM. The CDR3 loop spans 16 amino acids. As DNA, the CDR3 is TGTGCCAGCAGGTTCATTCCATTCGAGGGAGGCACTGAAGCTTTCTTT. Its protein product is CASRFIPFEGGTEAFF.

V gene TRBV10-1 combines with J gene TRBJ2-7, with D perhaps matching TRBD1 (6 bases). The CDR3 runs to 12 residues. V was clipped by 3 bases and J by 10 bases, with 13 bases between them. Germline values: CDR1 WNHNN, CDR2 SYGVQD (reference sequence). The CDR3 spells CASSDRQGYQYF. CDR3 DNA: TGCGCCAGCAGTGACCGCCAGGGGTACCAGTACTTC.

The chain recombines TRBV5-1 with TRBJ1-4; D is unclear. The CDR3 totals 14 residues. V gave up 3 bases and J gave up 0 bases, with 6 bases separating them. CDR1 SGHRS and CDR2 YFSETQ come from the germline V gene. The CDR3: CASSSRTTNEKLFF. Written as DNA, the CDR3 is TGCGCCAGCAGCTCCAGAACAACTAATGAAAAACTGTTTTTT.

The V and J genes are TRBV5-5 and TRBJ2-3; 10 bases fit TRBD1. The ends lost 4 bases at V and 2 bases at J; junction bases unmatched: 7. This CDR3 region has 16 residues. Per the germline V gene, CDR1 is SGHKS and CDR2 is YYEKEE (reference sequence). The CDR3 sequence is CASSAGTGAYTDTQYF. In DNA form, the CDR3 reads TGTGCCAGCAGCGCGGGGACAGGGGCTTACACAGATACGCAGTATTTT.

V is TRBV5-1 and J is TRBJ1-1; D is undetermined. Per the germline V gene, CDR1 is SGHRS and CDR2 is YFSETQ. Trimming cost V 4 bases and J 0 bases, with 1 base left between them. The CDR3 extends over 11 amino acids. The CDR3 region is CASSMNTEAFF. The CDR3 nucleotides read TGCGCCAGCAGCATGAACACTGAAGCTTTCTTT.

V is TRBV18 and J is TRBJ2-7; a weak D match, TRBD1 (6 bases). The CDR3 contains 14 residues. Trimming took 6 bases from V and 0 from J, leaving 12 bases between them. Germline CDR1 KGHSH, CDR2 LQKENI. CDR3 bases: TGTGCCAGCTCGAAAGGACAGAACTCCTACGAGCAGTACTTC. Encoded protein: CASSKGQNSYEQYF.

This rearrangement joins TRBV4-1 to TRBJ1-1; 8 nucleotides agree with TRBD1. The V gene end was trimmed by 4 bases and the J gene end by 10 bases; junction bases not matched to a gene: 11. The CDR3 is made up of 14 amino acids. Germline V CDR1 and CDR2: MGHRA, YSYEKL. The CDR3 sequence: CASSRQGNSLGAFF. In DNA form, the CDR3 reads TGCGCCAGCAGCCGACAGGGGAACAGCCTCGGAGCTTTCTTT.

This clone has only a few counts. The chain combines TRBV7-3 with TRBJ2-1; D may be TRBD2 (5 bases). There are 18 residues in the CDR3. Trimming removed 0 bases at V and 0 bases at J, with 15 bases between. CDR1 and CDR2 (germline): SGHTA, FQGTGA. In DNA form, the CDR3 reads TGTGCCAGCAGCTTAACGACTATTGGCACAAGCTCCTACAATGAGCAGTTCTTC. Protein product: CASSLTTIGTSSYNEQFF.

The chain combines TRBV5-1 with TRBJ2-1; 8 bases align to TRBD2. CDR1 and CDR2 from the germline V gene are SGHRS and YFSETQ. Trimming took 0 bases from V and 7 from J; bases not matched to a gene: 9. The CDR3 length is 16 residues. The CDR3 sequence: CASSLVAGGPGNEQFF. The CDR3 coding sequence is TGCGCCAGCAGCTTGGTCGCGGGAGGCCCCGGGAATGAGCAGTTCTTC. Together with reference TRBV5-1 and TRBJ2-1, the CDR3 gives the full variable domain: KAGVTQTPRYLIKTRGQQVTLSCSPISGHRSVSWYQQTPGQGLQFLFEYFSETQRNKGNFPGRFSGRQFSNSRSEMNVSTLELGDSALYLCASSLVAGGPGNEQFFGPGTRLTVL.

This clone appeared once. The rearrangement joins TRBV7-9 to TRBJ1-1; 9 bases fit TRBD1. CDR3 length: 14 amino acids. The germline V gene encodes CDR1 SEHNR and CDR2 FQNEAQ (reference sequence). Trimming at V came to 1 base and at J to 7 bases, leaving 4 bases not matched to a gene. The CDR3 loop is CASSLGQGVSEAFF. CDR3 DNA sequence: TGTGCCAGCAGCTTAGGACAGGGGGTCAGTGAAGCTTTCTTT.

CDR3 DNA sequence: TGCACAGGTGGGAACACTGAAGCTTTCTTT. It yields the protein CTGGNTEAFF. This chain joins TRBV29-1 and TRBJ1-1, with no clear D. The germline CDR1 and CDR2 sequences are SQVTM and ANQGSEA. The CDR3 is 10 amino acids. The whole variable domain, filled in from reference TRBV29-1 and TRBJ1-1, reads SAVISQKPSRDICQRGTSLTIQCQVDSQVTMMFWYRQQPGQSLTLIATANQGSEATYESGFVIDKFPISRPNLTFSTLTVSNMSPEDSSIYLCTGGNTEAFFGQGTRLTVV.

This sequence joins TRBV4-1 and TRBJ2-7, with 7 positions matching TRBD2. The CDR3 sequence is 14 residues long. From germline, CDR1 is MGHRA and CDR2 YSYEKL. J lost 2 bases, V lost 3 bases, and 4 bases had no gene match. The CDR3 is CASSQGLPAYEQYF. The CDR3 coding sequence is TGCGCCAGCAGCCAGGGACTACCAGCCTACGAGCAGTACTTC.

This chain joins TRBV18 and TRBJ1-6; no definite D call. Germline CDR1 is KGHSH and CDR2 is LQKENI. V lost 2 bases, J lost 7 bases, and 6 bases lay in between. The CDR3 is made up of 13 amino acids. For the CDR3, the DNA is TGTGCCAGCTCACCAGGTAGCAATTCACCCCTCCACTTT. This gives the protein CASSPGSNSPLHF.

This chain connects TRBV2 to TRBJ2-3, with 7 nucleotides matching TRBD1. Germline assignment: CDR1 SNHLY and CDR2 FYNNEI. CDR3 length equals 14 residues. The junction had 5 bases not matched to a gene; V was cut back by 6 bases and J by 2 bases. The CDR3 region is CASRQGVVTDTQYF. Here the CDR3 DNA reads TGTGCCAGCAGGCAGGGGGTGGTCACAGATACGCAGTATTTT.

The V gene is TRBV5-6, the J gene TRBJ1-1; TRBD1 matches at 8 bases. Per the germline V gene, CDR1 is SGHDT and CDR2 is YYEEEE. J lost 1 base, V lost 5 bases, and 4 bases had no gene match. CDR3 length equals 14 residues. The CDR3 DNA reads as TGTGCCAGCAGGCGGACAGGGAGGAACACTGAAGCTTTCTTT. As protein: CASRRTGRNTEAFF.

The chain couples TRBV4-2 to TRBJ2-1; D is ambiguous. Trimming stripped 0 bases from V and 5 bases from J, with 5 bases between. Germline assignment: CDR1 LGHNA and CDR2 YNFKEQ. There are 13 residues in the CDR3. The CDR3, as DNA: TGTGCCAGCAGCCAAGAGGGAAACAATGAGCAGTTCTTC. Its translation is CASSQEGNNEQFF.

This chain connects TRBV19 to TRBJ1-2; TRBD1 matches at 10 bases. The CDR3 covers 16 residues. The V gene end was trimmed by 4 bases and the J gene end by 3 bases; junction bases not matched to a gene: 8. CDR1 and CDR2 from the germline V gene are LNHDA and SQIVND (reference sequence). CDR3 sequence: CASSTQGQGGDYGYTF. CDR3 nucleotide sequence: TGTGCCAGTAGTACCCAAGGACAGGGGGGGGACTATGGCTACACCTTC.

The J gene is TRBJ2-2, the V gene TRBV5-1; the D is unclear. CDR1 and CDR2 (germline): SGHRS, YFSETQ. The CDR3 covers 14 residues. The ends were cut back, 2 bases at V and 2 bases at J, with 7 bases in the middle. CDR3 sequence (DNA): TGCGCCAGCAGCTTTGAAGAAAACACCGGGGAGCTGTTTTTT. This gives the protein CASSFEENTGELFF.

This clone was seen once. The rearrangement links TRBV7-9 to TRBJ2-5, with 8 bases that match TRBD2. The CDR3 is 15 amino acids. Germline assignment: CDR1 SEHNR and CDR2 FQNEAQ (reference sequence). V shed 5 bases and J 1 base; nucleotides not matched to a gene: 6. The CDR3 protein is CASSQGLALQETQYF. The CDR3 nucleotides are TGTGCCAGCAGCCAAGGACTAGCCCTCCAAGAGACCCAGTACTTC.

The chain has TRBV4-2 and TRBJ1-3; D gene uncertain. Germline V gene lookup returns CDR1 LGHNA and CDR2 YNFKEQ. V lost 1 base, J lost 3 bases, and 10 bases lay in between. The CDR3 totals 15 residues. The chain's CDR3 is CASSQATDGGNTIYF. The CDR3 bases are TGTGCCAGCAGCCAAGCAACGGACGGTGGAAACACCATATATTTT.

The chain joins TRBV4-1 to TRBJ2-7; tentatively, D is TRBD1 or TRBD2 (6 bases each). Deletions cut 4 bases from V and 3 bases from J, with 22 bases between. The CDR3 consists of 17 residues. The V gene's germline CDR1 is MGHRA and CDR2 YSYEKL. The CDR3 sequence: CASSPPRDGGGVYEQYF. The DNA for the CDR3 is TGCGCCAGCAGCCCCCCACGCGACGGAGGGGGTGTCTACGAGCAGTACTTC.

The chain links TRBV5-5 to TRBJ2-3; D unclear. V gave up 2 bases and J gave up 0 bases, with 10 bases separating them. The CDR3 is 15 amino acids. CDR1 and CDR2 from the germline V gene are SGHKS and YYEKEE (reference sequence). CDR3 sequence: CASSLIRASTDTQYF. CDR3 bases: TGTGCCAGCAGCTTAATACGGGCTAGCACAGATACGCAGTATTTT.